Listed here is a single T cell receptor (beta chain). As yet, its antigen is unknown. The entry originates in a study of shared clonotypes between healthy human individuals. The protocol was immunoSEQ multiplex PCR, while the TCRdb copy is restricted to in-frame clones and leaves out a portion. Of a few million clones listed, roughly 95% were seen once; the top ten hold over 0.1%. Germline V gives CDR1 SGHRS, CDR2 YFSETQ. V gave up 4 bases and J gave up 4 bases; unmatched junction bases: 4. The CDR3 covers 14 residues. Broader study findings: Exclusively blood specimens were collected; tissue repertoires likely differ. Donor scarcity curtailed the genetic and exposure-history diversity represented herein.

The receptor was derived from a young man in good health. Sample: naive CD4+ T cells sorted from blood. Noted subset: CD45RA+ positively selected. The gene calls are TRBV5-1 and TRBJ1-1, with TRBD1 identical over 10 bases. CDR3 protein: CASSKTGGSTEAFF. The CDR3 nucleotides are TGCGCCAGCAGCAAGACAGGGGGCTCCACTGAAGCTTTCTTT. Full variable domain (outside the CDR3, taken from reference TRBV5-1 and TRBJ1-1): KAGVTQTPRYLIKTRGQQVTLSCSPISGHRSVSWYQQTPGQGLQFLFEYFSETQRNKGNFPGRFSGRQFSNSRSEMNVSTLELGDSALYLCASSKTGGSTEAFFGQGTRLTVV.